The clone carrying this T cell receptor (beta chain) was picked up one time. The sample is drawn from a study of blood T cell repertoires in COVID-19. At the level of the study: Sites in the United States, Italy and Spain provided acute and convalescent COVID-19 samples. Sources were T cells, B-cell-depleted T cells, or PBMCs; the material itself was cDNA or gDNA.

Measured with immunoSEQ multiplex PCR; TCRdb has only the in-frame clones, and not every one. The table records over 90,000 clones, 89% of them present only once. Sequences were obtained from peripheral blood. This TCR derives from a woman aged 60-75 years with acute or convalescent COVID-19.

The CDR3 sequence: CASSDRGLNYGYTF. Written as DNA, the CDR3 is TGTGCCAGCAGTGACAGGGGGCTTAACTATGGCTACACCTTC. This chain uses TRBV2 with TRBJ1-2; 8 bases map to TRBD1. Germline-derived CDR1 and CDR2 are SNHLY and FYNNEI. The CDR3 contains 14 residues. J gave up 1 base and V 3 bases, and 1 base lay outside the gene matches.